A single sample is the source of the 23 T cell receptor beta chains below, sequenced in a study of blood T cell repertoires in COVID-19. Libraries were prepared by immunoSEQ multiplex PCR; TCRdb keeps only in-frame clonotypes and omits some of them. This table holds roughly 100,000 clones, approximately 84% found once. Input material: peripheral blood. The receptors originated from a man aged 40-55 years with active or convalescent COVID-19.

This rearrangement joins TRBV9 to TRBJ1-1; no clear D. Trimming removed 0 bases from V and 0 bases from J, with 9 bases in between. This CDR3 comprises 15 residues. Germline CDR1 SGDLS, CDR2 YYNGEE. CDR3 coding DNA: TGTGCCAGCAGCGTAGCTGCCCAGATGAACACTGAAGCTTTCTTT. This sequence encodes CASSVAAQMNTEAFF.

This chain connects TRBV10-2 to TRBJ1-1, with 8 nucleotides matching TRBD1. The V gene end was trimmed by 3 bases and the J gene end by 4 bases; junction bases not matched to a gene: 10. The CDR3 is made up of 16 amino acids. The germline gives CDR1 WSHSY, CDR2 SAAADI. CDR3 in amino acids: CASSEASGTGLTEAFF. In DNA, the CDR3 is TGCGCCAGCAGTGAAGCATCCGGGACAGGCCTCACTGAAGCTTTCTTT.

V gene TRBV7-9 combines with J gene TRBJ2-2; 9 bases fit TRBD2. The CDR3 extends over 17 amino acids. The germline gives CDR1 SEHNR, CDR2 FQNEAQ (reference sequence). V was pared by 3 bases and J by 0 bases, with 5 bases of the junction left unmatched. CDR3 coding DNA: TGTGCCAGCAGCTTGCGTAGCGGGGGATCGAACACCGGGGAGCTGTTTTTT. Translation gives CASSLRSGGSNTGELFF.

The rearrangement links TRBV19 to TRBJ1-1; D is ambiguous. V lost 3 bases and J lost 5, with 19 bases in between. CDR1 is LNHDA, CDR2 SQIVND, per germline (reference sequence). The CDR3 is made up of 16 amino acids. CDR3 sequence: CASSMTRTGLGTEAFF. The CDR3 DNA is TGTGCCAGTAGTATGACCCGGACGGGGTTAGGAACTGAAGCTTTCTTT.

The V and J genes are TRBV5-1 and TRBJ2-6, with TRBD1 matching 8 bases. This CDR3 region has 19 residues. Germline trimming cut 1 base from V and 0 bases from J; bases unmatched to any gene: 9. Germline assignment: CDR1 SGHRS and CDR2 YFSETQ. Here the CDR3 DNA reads TGCGCCAGCAGCTTGTTCAGTGACAGGGGCCTCTCTGGGGCCAACGTCCTGACTTTC. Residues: CASSLFSDRGLSGANVLTF.

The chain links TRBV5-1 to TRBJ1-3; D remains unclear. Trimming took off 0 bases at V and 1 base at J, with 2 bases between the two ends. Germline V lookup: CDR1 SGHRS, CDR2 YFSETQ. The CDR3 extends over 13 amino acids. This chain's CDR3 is CASSLASGNTIYF. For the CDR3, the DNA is TGCGCCAGCAGCTTGGCTTCTGGAAACACCATATATTTT.

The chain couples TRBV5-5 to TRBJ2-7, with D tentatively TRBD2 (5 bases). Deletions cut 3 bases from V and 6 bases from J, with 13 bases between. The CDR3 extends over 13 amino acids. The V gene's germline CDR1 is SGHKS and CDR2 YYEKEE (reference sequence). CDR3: CASSSWEGGEQYF. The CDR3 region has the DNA TGTGCCAGCAGCTCCTGGGAAGGAGGCGAGCAGTACTTC.

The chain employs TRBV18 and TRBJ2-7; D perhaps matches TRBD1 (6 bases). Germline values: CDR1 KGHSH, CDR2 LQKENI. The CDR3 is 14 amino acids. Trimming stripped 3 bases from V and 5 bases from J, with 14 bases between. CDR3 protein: CASSPDAGAHEQYF. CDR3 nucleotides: TGTGCCAGCTCACCGGACGCAGGGGCCCACGAGCAGTACTTC.

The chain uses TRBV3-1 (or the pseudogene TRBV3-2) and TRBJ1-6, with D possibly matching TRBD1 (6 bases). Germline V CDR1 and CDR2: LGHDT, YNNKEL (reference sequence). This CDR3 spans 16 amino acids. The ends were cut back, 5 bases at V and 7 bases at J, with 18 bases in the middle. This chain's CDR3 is CASSTSTGILNSPLHF. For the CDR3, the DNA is TGTGCCAGCAGCACATCGACAGGTATTCTGAATTCACCCCTCCACTTT.

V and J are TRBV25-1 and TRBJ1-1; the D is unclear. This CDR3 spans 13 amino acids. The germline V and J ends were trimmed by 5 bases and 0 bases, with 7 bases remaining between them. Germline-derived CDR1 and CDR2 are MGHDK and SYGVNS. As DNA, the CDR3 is TGTGCCAGCAGTATATTGTTGAACACTGAAGCTTTCTTT. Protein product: CASSILLNTEAFF.

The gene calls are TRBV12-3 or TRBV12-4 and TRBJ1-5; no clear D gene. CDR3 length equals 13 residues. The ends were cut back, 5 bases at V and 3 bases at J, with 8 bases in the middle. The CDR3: CASSPGVNQPQHF. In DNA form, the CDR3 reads TGTGCCAGCAGTCCCGGGGTCAATCAGCCCCAGCATTTT.

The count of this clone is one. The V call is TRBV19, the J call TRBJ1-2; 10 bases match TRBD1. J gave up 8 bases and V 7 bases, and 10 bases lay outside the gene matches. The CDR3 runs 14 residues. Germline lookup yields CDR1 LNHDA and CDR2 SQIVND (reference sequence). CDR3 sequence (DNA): TGTGCCAGTACTCCGGGACAGGGGACCGGAGGCTACACCTTC. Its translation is CASTPGQGTGGYTF. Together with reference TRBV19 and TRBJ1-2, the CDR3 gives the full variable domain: DGGITQSPKYLFRKEGQNVTLSCEQNLNHDAMYWYRQDPGQGLRLIYYSQIVNDFQKGDIAEGYSVSREKKESFPLTVTSAQKNPTAFYLCASTPGQGTGGYTFGSGTRLTVV.

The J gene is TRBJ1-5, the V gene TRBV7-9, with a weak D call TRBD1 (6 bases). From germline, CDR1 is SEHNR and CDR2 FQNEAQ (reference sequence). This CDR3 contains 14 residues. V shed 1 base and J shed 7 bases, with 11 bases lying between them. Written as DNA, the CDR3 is TGTGCCAGCAGCTTAGGAGGGGGTATGCAGCCCCAGCATTTT. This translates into CASSLGGGMQPQHF.

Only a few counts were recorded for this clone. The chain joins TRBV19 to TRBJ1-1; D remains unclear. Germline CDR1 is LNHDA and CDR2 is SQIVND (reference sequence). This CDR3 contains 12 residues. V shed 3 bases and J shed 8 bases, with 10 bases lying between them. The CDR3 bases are TGTGCCAGTAGTATGTTTTCCGGGGAAGCTTTCTTT. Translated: CASSMFSGEAFF.

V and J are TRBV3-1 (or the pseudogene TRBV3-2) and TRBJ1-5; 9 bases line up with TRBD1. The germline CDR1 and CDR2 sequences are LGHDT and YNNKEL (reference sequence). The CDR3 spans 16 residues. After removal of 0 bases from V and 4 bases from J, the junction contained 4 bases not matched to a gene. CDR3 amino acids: CASSQEDRGGNQPQHF. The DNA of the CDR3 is TGTGCCAGCAGCCAAGAGGACAGGGGTGGTAATCAGCCCCAGCATTTT.

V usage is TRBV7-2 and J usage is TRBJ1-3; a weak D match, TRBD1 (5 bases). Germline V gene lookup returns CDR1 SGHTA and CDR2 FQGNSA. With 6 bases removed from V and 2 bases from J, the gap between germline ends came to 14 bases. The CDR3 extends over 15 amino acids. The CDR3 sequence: CASRRSGKAGNTIYF. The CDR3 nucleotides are TGTGCCAGCAGACGCTCAGGGAAAGCTGGAAACACCATATATTTT. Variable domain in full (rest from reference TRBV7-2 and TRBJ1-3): GAGVSQSPSNKVTEKGKDVELRCDPISGHTALYWYRQSLGQGLEFLIYFQGNSAPDKSGLPSDRFSAERTGGSVSTLTIQRTQQEDSAVYLCASRRSGKAGNTIYFGEGSWLTVV.

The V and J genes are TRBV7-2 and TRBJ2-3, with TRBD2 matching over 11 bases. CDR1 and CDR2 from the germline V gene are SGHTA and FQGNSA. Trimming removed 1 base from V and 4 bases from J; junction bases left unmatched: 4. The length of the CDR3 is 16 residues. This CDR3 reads CASSLVSGGAADTQYF. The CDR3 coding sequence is TGTGCCAGCAGCTTAGTTAGCGGGGGGGCGGCAGATACGCAGTATTTT.

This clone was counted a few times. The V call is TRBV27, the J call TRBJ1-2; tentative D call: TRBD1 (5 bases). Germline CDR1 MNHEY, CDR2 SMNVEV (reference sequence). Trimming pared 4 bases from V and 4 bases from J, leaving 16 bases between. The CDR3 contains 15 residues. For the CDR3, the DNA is TGTGCCAGCAGTTCCCTTGGGGGGGAAATCTATGGCTACACCTTC. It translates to CASSSLGGEIYGYTF.

This CDR3 reads CASSVTDGGNTIYF. CDR3 nucleotide sequence: TGTGCCAGCAGCGTAACAGACGGTGGAAACACCATATATTTT. The chain is built from TRBV9 and TRBJ1-3; D uncertain. Per germline, CDR1 SGDLS and CDR2 YYNGEE. This CDR3 has 14 residues. V gave up 1 base and J gave up 3 bases, with 8 bases separating them.

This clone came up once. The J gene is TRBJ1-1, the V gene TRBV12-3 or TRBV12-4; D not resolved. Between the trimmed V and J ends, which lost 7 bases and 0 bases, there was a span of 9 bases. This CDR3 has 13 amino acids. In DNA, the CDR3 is TGTGCCAGCACCGAACAGATGAACACTGAAGCTTTCTTT. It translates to CASTEQMNTEAFF.

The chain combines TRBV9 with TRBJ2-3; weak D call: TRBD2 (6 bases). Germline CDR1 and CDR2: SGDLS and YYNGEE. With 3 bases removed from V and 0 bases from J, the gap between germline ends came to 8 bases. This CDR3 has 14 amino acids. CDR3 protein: CASSARESTDTQYF. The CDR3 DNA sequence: TGTGCCAGCAGCGCCCGGGAGAGCACAGATACGCAGTATTTT.

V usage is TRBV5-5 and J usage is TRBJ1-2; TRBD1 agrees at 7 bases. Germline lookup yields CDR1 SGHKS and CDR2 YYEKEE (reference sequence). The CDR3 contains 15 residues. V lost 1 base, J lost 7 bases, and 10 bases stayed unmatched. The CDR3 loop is CASSLIPGQVGGYTF. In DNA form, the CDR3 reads TGTGCCAGCAGCTTGATACCAGGACAGGTCGGTGGCTACACCTTC.

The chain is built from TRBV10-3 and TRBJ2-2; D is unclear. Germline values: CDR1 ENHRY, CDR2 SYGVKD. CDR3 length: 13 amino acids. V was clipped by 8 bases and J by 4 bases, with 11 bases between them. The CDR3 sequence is CAISRESTGELFF. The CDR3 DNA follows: TGTGCCATCTCACGCGAGAGCACCGGGGAGCTGTTTTTT.